Listed here is a single T cell receptor (beta chain). Profiled with immunoSEQ multiplex PCR; TCRdb holds only in-frame clones, not every one. The data show 80,000 to 90,000 clones, around 90% seen once. These data belong to a study of T cell responses to AZD1222 COVID-19 vaccine. After removal of 2 bases from V and 1 base from J, the junction contained 3 bases not matched to a gene. Per germline, CDR1 MNHEY and CDR2 SVGAGI. The CDR3 contains 15 residues. The chain has TRBV6-5 and TRBJ1-1; 8 nucleotides agree with TRBD1. This sample comprised peripheral blood, obtained 28 days after the second AZD1222 dose. The receptor was isolated from an adult who received the AZD1222 COVID-19 vaccine. The CDR3 nucleotides read TGTGCCAGCAGTTACGCAGGACAGGGGAACACTGAAGCTTTCTTT. It translates to CASSYAGQGNTEAFF.